The rows below give T cell receptor beta chains drawn from one sample of a study of shared clonotypes between healthy human individuals. Repertoires were generated with immunoSEQ multiplex PCR, while TCRdb's copy carries only in-frame clones and drops some. The sample has 2 million to 2.5 million clones; just over 90% are singletons. Sequenced material: naive CD8+ T cells from PBMCs. The receptor set was obtained from a man between 18 and 29 years old in good health. Some clones in this sample may be carry-over from other donors' samples. The CDR3 runs from the conserved cysteine through the conserved F or W. Fields, in order: D gene, J gene, V gene, CDR3 protein. D genes are given only for firm matches.

D: -; J: TRBJ1-1; V: TRBV6-5; CDR3: CASRAGNTEAFF
D: -; J: TRBJ1-3; V: TRBV6-1; CDR3: CASSEAPVPESGNTIYF
D: -; J: TRBJ1-5; V: TRBV27; CDR3: CASRLTGSNQPQHF
D: -; J: TRBJ1-1; V: TRBV28; CDR3: CASSPSWSGNTEAFF
D: -; J: TRBJ2-5; V: TRBV19; CDR3: CASSGRLQETQYF
D: TRBD2; J: TRBJ2-7; V: TRBV28; CDR3: CASSLGAGGHPYEQYF
D: TRBD1; J: TRBJ1-3; V: TRBV9; CDR3: CASSATGRGNTIYF
D: -; J: TRBJ1-1; V: TRBV25-1; CDR3: CASSLGRGGTEAFF
D: -; J: TRBJ2-7; V: TRBV6-6; CDR3: CASRAGSNEQYF
D: TRBD1; J: TRBJ1-1; V: TRBV29-1; CDR3: CSVDAAWTGPSMNTEAFF